This TCR beta chain stems from a study of blood T cell repertoires in COVID-19. Overall study context: From the United States, Italy and Spain came samples of acute and convalescent COVID-19.

The protocol was immunoSEQ multiplex PCR, while the TCRdb copy is restricted to in-frame clones and leaves out a portion. This sample has more than 200,000 clones, with approximately 88% found just once. V was pared by 2 bases and J by 16 bases, with 12 bases of the junction left unmatched. CDR3 size: 14 residues. Germline V lookup: CDR1 MDHEN, CDR2 SYDVKM. Cohorts were determined from participant-reported clinical history. Contact with a PCR-confirmed or clinician-diagnosed COVID-19 case occurred within 2 weeks of entry. V gene TRBV28 combines with J gene TRBJ2-4; 9 bases are shared with TRBD2. The source of this sequence is a woman between 25 and 40 years old who had been exposed to COVID-19. The specimen was PBMCs or T cells enriched from blood (not recorded which). The CDR3 reads CASSLVAGAYSVYF. CDR3 bases: TGTGCCAGCAGTTTAGTAGCGGGAGCCTATTCAGTATACTTC.